This T cell receptor (beta chain) was sequenced in a study of beta chain features in type 1 diabetes. Overall study results and limits: Shorter TCRB CDR3s, moderately but significantly so, were found in Type 1 diabetes patients in all four CD4+ subsets.

Isolated RNA was reverse transcribed in full, so expressed TCRB transcripts were sequenced. The data were produced by immunoSEQ multiplex PCR, yet TCRdb's version contains in-frame clones alone and is incomplete. The sample comprises about 120,000 clones, approximately 15% of which are singletons, and 2% to 3% rests with the top ten. A few counts support this clone. Its antigen remains unidentified. CDR3 length equals 16 residues. Germline trimming cut 5 bases from V and 0 bases from J; bases unmatched to any gene: 6. The germline V gene encodes CDR1 SGHTA and CDR2 FQGTGA. V and J are TRBV7-3 and TRBJ2-2; 7 nucleotides align to TRBD1. Input material: central memory CD4+ T cells from blood. This receptor was obtained from a man between 18 and 35 years old with type 1 diabetes. The CDR3 DNA reads TGTGCCAGCAGCCAATCCGGGACAGCGAACACCGGGGAGCTGTTTTTT. Its protein is CASSQSGTANTGELFF.